Sequencing of this T cell receptor beta chain was carried out in a study of T cells in Graves' hyperthyroidism and ophthalmopathy. There are 15 residues in the CDR3. Germline V CDR1 and CDR2: SNHLY, FYNNEI. With 5 bases removed from V and 2 bases from J, the gap between germline ends came to 12 bases. What was amplified from RNA transcripts were TCR beta CDR3 regions. Primed by the HTBI set, a first-round RT-PCR was run on the TCR CDR3. TCRdb used MiXCR to reprocess the multiplex PCR reads, holding one entry per CDR3 protein. The sample has a few hundred thousand distinct CDR3 sequences, around 46% seen once. Details on this clonotype: Its specificity is not known.

Study-wide results and caveats: Stable hyperthyroidism and ophthalmopathy were separated using 13 V-J signatures.

This receptor was taken from a woman in her late teens or twenties with Graves' hyperthyroidism. The chain carries TRBV2 and TRBJ2-2, with D uncertain. Sequencing was performed on peripheral blood or thyroid tissue (not recorded which). Here the CDR3 reads CASSYTTANTGELFF. The CDR3 nucleotides read TGTGCCAGCAGTTACACAACAGCTAACACCGGGGAGCTGTTTTTT.